Sequencing of this TCR beta chain was carried out in a study of CD4+ T cells in melanoma. General study results and limits: Neoantigen-specific CD4+ T cells in melanoma reportedly had diverse differentiation states.

As to this clone: What it binds is unknown.

This CDR3 is built from 13 residues. Trimming removed 4 bases at V and 3 bases at J, with 7 bases between. Germline loops: CDR1 SGHRS, CDR2 YFSETQ. Here immunoSEQ multiplex PCR was the method, and the copy in TCRdb shows in-frame clones only, minus some. The sample yields over 100,000 clones, around 92% seen once. This clonotype was obtained from a human donor with melanoma. The sample taken for sequencing was peripheral blood. The gene calls are TRBV5-1 and TRBJ2-2; tentative D call: TRBD1 (5 bases). Here the CDR3 DNA reads TGCGCCAGCAGCCAAGGGGACACCGGGGAGCTGTTTTTT. Translated, it gives CASSQGDTGELFF.